The clone carrying this T cell receptor (beta chain) was detected many times. Its cognate antigen is unknown. The lymph nodes were axillary draining lymph nodes from breast cancer patients. The CDR3 has 17 amino acids. Germline V gives CDR1 ENHRY, CDR2 SYGVKD. Germline trimming cut 4 bases from V and 0 bases from J; bases unmatched to any gene: 7. The sample is drawn from a study of breast tumors, draining lymph nodes, adjacent tissues. MiXCR was run by TCRdb on the multiplex PCR reads, yielding one entry per CDR3 protein. The table shows around 130,000 distinct CDR3 sequences, with approximately 21% occurring only once. Study outcomes and limitations: The data were judged consistent with most tumor T cells coming from lymph node and expanding in tumor. Tumor T cell lymph node origin was a supported hypothesis, not proven. Tumor repertoires ranked between lymph nodes and nontumor tissue in diversity, with V and J gene preferences.

The sequenced sample was axillary lymph node tissue. V is TRBV10-3 and J is TRBJ2-1; 9 nucleotides align to TRBD2. The sequence was obtained from a female donor with breast cancer. Some clones in this sample may be carry-over from other donors' samples. The CDR3 spells CAISAASGVSSYNEQFF. For the CDR3, the DNA is TGTGCCATCAGTGCGGCTAGCGGGGTGAGCTCCTACAATGAGCAGTTCTTC.